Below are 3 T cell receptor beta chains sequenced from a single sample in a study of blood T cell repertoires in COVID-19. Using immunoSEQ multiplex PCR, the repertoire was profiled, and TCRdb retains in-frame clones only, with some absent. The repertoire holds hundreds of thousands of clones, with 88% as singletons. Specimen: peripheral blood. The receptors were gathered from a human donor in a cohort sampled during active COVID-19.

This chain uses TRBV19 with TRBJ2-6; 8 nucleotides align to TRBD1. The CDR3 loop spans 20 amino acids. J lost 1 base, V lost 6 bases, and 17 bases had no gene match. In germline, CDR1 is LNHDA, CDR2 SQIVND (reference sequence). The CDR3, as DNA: TGTGCCAGTAGACACAAATCCGGGACAGGAGATCGATCTGGGGCCAACGTCCTGACTTTC. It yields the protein CASRHKSGTGDRSGANVLTF.

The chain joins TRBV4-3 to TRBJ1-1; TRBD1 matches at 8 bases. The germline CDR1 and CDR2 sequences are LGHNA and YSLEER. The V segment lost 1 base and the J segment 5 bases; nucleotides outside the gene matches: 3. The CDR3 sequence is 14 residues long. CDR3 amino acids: CASSQGQGLTEAFF. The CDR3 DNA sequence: TGCGCCAGCAGCCAAGGACAGGGGTTGACTGAAGCTTTCTTT.

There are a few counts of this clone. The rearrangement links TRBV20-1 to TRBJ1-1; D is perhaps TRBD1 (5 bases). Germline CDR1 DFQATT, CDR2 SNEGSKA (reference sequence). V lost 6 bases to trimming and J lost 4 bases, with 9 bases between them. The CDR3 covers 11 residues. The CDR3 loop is CSASDSTEAFF. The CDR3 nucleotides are TGCAGTGCCAGTGACAGCACTGAAGCTTTCTTT.